The next 8 T cell receptor beta chains were all read from a single sample in a study of cytomegalovirus exposure and HLA in healthy donors. The PCR ran on 60 Vbeta and 13 Jbeta primers. Sequencing was performed with immunoSEQ multiplex PCR; in TCRdb, only in-frame clones are kept and a portion is missing. In the table there are some 100,000 clones, more than 65% of which are singletons. Sequencing was performed on PBMCs. These receptors all come from a woman younger than 35 in good health and CMV-seronegative.

V is TRBV28 and J is TRBJ2-3; 7 bases match TRBD2. V lost 2 bases and J lost 5; bases outside the gene matches: 7. CDR3 length: 15 amino acids. Germline V CDR1 and CDR2: MDHEN, SYDVKM. The CDR3 loop reads CASSLAGWGGDTQYF. The CDR3 nucleotides are TGTGCCAGCAGTTTAGCGGGATGGGGGGGAGATACGCAGTATTTT.

The CDR3 loop reads CASSLARGGQGYTF. CDR3 bases: TGTGCCAGCAGCTTAGCCCGAGGGGGTCAAGGCTACACCTTC. The chain couples TRBV7-8 to TRBJ1-2, with a possible D match to TRBD1 (6 bases). The V gene's germline CDR1 is SGHVS and CDR2 FQNEAQ. The CDR3 is 14 amino acids. V lost 0 bases to trimming and J lost 8 bases, with 13 bases between them.

This chain connects TRBV7-2 to TRBJ1-1; TRBD1 matches at 7 bases. Germline V lookup: CDR1 SGHTA, CDR2 FQGNSA. V lost 2 bases, J lost 3 bases, and 3 bases stayed unmatched. This CDR3 region has 14 residues. CDR3 sequence (DNA): TGTGCCAGCAGCTTACGGGACAGCTACACTGAAGCTTTCTTT. Amino acids: CASSLRDSYTEAFF. Full variable domain (rest looked up from reference TRBV7-2 and TRBJ1-1): GAGVSQSPSNKVTEKGKDVELRCDPISGHTALYWYRQSLGQGLEFLIYFQGNSAPDKSGLPSDRFSAERTGGSVSTLTIQRTQQEDSAVYLCASSLRDSYTEAFFGQGTRLTVV.

The rearrangement joins TRBV30 to TRBJ1-1; 7 bases fit TRBD1. Looked up from germline, CDR1 is GTSNPN and CDR2 is SVGIG (reference sequence). The J segment lost 0 bases and the V segment lost 2 bases, leaving 3 bases of the junction unmatched. The CDR3 totals 14 residues. CDR3: CAWSPDRLNTEAFF. CDR3 coding DNA: TGTGCCTGGAGTCCGGACAGGCTGAACACTGAAGCTTTCTTT.

V gene TRBV7-2 combines with J gene TRBJ1-2, with TRBD1 identical over 9 bases. The V gene end was trimmed by 4 bases and the J gene end by 5 bases; junction bases not matched to a gene: 8. The CDR3 consists of 15 residues. Germline lookup yields CDR1 SGHTA and CDR2 FQGNSA. The CDR3 protein is CASSSGTGGFYGYTF. The CDR3 nucleotides read TGTGCCAGCAGCTCGGGAACAGGGGGCTTTTATGGCTACACCTTC.

This clone has more than one count but fewer than ten. Compared with germline, one end of the junction differs, possibly owing to a read error. The rearrangement links TRBV7-9 to TRBJ2-1; 10 bases map to TRBD2. From germline, CDR1 is SEHNR and CDR2 FQNEAQ (reference sequence). This CDR3 has 15 residues. In nucleotides, the CDR3 is TGTTCCAGCAGCTTCAGGACTAGCGGATACAATGAGCAGTTCTTC. Amino acids: CSSSFRTSGYNEQFF.

This clone appeared a few times. This CDR3 reads CASSQDWETGLNYEQYF. The CDR3 nucleotides read TGCGCCAGCAGCCAAGATTGGGAGACAGGACTTAACTACGAGCAGTACTTC. The chain links TRBV4-3 to TRBJ2-7; D is possibly TRBD1 (6 bases). Germline CDR1 reads LGHNA; CDR2 reads YSLEER. The CDR3 has 17 residues. V lost 0 bases and J lost 3, with 18 bases in between.

The rearrangement uses TRBV19 and TRBJ2-2; D uncertain. This CDR3 spans 16 amino acids. Germline assignment: CDR1 LNHDA and CDR2 SQIVND (reference sequence). With 3 bases removed from V and 0 bases from J, the gap between germline ends came to 11 bases. Written as DNA, the CDR3 is TGTGCCAGTAGTATCTGGGCAGGCCCGAACACCGGGGAGCTGTTTTTT. Translation gives CASSIWAGPNTGELFF.